Shown below are 29 T cell receptor beta chains from a single sample sequenced in a study of blood T cell repertoires in COVID-19. The assay was immunoSEQ multiplex PCR, and TCRdb's table has in-frame clones only and misses some. In the table there are about 150,000 clones, almost 85% of which are singletons. Material for sequencing was peripheral blood. Source of these receptors: a human donor with acute or convalescent COVID-19. The donor label of this sample is uncertain.

The CDR3 reads CASSLTGRGGNEQFF. The CDR3 coding sequence is TGTGCCAGCAGCTTGACGGGCCGGGGGGGCAATGAGCAGTTCTTC. The chain links TRBV5-4 to TRBJ2-1, with 8 bases that match TRBD2. The CDR3 covers 15 residues. V dropped 1 base and J dropped 6; count of bases not matched to a gene: 6. CDR1 and CDR2 from the germline V gene are SGHNT and YYREEE (reference sequence).

V and J are TRBV3-1 (or the pseudogene TRBV3-2) and TRBJ1-4; 11 positions agree with TRBD1. Germline V CDR1 and CDR2: LGHDT, YNNKEL (reference sequence). V trimming: 4 bases; J trimming: 8 bases; junction bases outside the gene matches: 3. The CDR3 has 14 amino acids. The CDR3 bases are TGTGCCAGCAGCCCGGGACAGGGGGGAGAAAAACTGTTTTTT. Its protein product is CASSPGQGGEKLFF.

The chain uses TRBV2 and TRBJ1-5, with D tentatively TRBD1 (6 bases). The CDR3 runs 15 residues. Per germline, CDR1 SNHLY and CDR2 FYNNEI. V was cut by 2 bases and J by 0 bases, with 8 bases left in between. CDR3 sequence: CASSERTASNQPQHF. CDR3 bases: TGTGCCAGCAGTGAACGGACAGCTAGCAATCAGCCCCAGCATTTT.

The CDR3: CASSATGNTGELFF. CDR3 bases: TGTGCCAGTAGTGCGACAGGGAACACCGGGGAGCTGTTTTTT. The chain employs TRBV19 and TRBJ2-2, with D perhaps matching TRBD1 (6 bases). The CDR3 extends over 14 amino acids. CDR1 LNHDA and CDR2 SQIVND come from the germline V gene (reference sequence). Trimming removed 5 bases at V and 1 base at J, with 8 bases between.

V and J are TRBV7-6 and TRBJ1-2; TRBD1 aligns across 8 bases. Per the germline V gene, CDR1 is SGHVS and CDR2 is FNYEAQ. The V and J ends lost 4 bases and 6 bases, in that order; junction bases with no gene match: 10. The CDR3 has 15 residues. The chain's CDR3 is CASSSRQGKDNGYTF. The CDR3 bases are TGTGCCAGCAGCTCCCGACAGGGGAAGGATAATGGCTACACCTTC.

The rearrangement uses TRBV27 and TRBJ1-1; 7 positions agree with TRBD1. V was clipped by 9 bases and J by 1 base; unmatched bases: 8. Germline V CDR1 and CDR2: MNHEY, SMNVEV (reference sequence). The CDR3 contains 14 residues. The CDR3 DNA reads TGTGCCAGTAACAGACAGGGAGCGAACACTGAAGCTTTCTTT. The encoded protein is CASNRQGANTEAFF.

This clone has a handful of counts. The J gene is TRBJ2-2, the V gene TRBV14; a possible D gene is TRBD2 (6 bases). Per germline, CDR1 SGHDN and CDR2 FVKESK. V was cut by 1 base and J by 7 bases, with 13 bases left in between. The CDR3 is 15 residues long. The DNA of the CDR3 is TGTGCCAGCAGCCAAGTCACGGGCGGGGTCGGGGAGCTGTTTTTT. Its protein is CASSQVTGGVGELFF. Drawing the rest from reference TRBV14 and TRBJ2-2, the complete variable domain is EAGVTQFPSHSVIEKGQTVTLRCDPISGHDNLYWYRRVMGKEIKFLLHFVKESKQDESGMPNNRFLAERTGGTYSTLKVQPAELEDSGVYFCASSQVTGGVGELFFGEGSRLTVL.

J is TRBJ2-5 and V is TRBV7-9; D is undetermined. This CDR3 spans 14 amino acids. The V end was cut by 2 bases, the J end by 5 bases, with 12 bases between. In germline, CDR1 is SEHNR, CDR2 FQNEAQ (reference sequence). The DNA of the CDR3 is TGTGCCAGCAGCTTAAAAACCCTCGGGGAGACCCAGTACTTC. Amino acid sequence: CASSLKTLGETQYF.

The chain links TRBV19 to TRBJ2-5, with 10 bases identical to TRBD2. Germline V gives CDR1 LNHDA, CDR2 SQIVND (reference sequence). The CDR3 consists of 15 residues. The J segment lost 7 bases and the V segment lost 5 bases, leaving 10 bases of the junction unmatched. In DNA, the CDR3 is TGTGCCAGTAGTGAATACACTAGCGGGGTTGTGACCCAGTACTTC. It is translated as CASSEYTSGVVTQYF.

This clone was seen a single time. The V gene is TRBV2, the J gene TRBJ1-2, with 7 bases fitting TRBD1. The CDR3 loop spans 14 amino acids. Germline CDR1 and CDR2: SNHLY and FYNNEI. With V trimmed by 3 bases and J by 2 bases, 3 bases remained unmatched. CDR3 residues: CASSDPGQNYGYTF. In DNA form, the CDR3 reads TGTGCCAGCAGTGACCCGGGACAGAACTATGGCTACACCTTC.

The CDR3 DNA is TGTGCCAGTAGTAATCCAGGTTTGAACACTGAAGCTTTCTTT. This encodes CASSNPGLNTEAFF. V and J are TRBV19 and TRBJ1-1; D is undetermined. With 4 bases removed from V and 0 bases from J, the gap between germline ends came to 9 bases. The CDR3 length is 14 residues. Per the germline V gene, CDR1 is LNHDA and CDR2 is SQIVND (reference sequence).

The rearrangement links TRBV25-1 to TRBJ1-2; D might be TRBD1 (5 bases). The V gene's germline CDR1 is MGHDK and CDR2 SYGVNS. This CDR3 has 15 amino acids. Trimming shortened V by 3 bases and J by 4 bases, and 15 bases separated the two germline ends. Here the CDR3 reads CASSDQGIGVYGYTF. The CDR3 DNA is TGTGCCAGCAGTGACCAGGGTATAGGGGTCTATGGCTACACCTTC.

The chain carries TRBV6-5 and TRBJ1-6, with a tentative D call TRBD1 (6 bases). V was cut by 7 bases and J by 10 bases, with 17 bases left in between. CDR3 length equals 14 residues. Germline CDR1 MNHEY, CDR2 SVGAGI. This CDR3 reads CASTPGPGESPLHF. CDR3 sequence (DNA): TGTGCCAGCACTCCCGGGCCAGGGGAATCACCCCTCCACTTT.

The chain uses TRBV5-6 and TRBJ1-2; D uncertain. The CDR3 loop spans 15 amino acids. The V end was cut by 4 bases, the J end by 7 bases, with 20 bases between. From germline, CDR1 is SGHDT and CDR2 YYEEEE. The CDR3 DNA is TGTGCCAGCAGCAATATTGACGGGTTCGCGGGTGGCTACACCTTC. Protein sequence: CASSNIDGFAGGYTF.

The gene calls are TRBV2 and TRBJ1-3; tentative D call: TRBD1 (5 bases). CDR3 length: 14 residues. V was clipped by 7 bases and J by 2 bases, with 12 bases between them. The V gene's germline CDR1 is SNHLY and CDR2 FYNNEI. CDR3 residues: CASNTGSTGNTIYF. DNA of the CDR3: TGTGCCAGCAATACAGGATCTACTGGAAACACCATATATTTT.

The chain links TRBV15 to TRBJ2-7; D remains unclear. From germline, CDR1 is LNHNV and CDR2 YYDKDF (reference sequence). The CDR3 extends over 15 amino acids. V was shortened by 0 bases and J by 1 base, with 10 bases between the two germline ends. The CDR3 DNA is TGTGCCACCAGCAGAGATAATGGAGCGTCCTACGAGCAGTACTTC. It codes for CATSRDNGASYEQYF. The full variable domain, completed using reference TRBV15 and TRBJ2-7, is DAMVIQNPRYQVTQFGKPVTLSCSQTLNHNVMYWYQQKSSQAPKLLFHYYDKDFNNEADTPDNFQSRRPNTSFCFLDIRSPGLGDTAMYLCATSRDNGASYEQYFGPGTRLTVT.

The rearrangement joins TRBV19 to TRBJ2-3; no firm D call. Trimming took 5 bases from V and 4 from J, leaving 13 bases between them. CDR3 length: 14 residues. CDR1 LNHDA and CDR2 SQIVND come from the germline V gene (reference sequence). CDR3 amino acids: CASSWAFQADTQYF. The CDR3 DNA reads TGTGCCAGTAGTTGGGCCTTTCAAGCAGATACGCAGTATTTT.

This clone has more than one count but fewer than ten. The chain carries TRBV11-2 and TRBJ1-2, with 7 bases matching TRBD1. This CDR3 is built from 17 residues. The V gene's germline CDR1 is SGHAT and CDR2 FQNNGV. Trimming at V came to 5 bases and at J to 5 bases, leaving 17 bases not matched to a gene. In DNA, the CDR3 is TGTGCCAGCAGCCCAAGGAGTCAGACAGGGACGGGGTATGGCTACACCTTC. Translation: CASSPRSQTGTGYGYTF.

This clone was counted a few times. This chain links TRBV4-1 with TRBJ2-7; 11 nucleotides line up with TRBD2. This CDR3 spans 16 amino acids. V shed 4 bases and J 4 bases; nucleotides not matched to a gene: 9. The V gene's germline CDR1 is MGHRA and CDR2 YSYEKL. Here the CDR3 DNA reads TGCGCCAGCAGCCGAGCGGGACTAGCGGCGGAGTACGAGCAGTACTTC. Translated: CASSRAGLAAEYEQYF.

This sequence joins TRBV15 and TRBJ2-4; a possible D gene is TRBD1 (6 bases). Trimming stripped 1 base from V and 0 bases from J, with 7 bases between. Per germline, CDR1 LNHNV and CDR2 YYDKDF (reference sequence). This CDR3 comprises 15 residues. In nucleotides, the CDR3 is TGTGCCACCAGCAGAGTACAGGGAGCCAAAAACATTCAGTACTTC. Amino acids: CATSRVQGAKNIQYF.

This clone was detected only a few times. The chain recombines TRBV12-3 or TRBV12-4 with TRBJ1-1; no clear D gene. V was clipped by 6 bases and J by 4 bases, with 12 bases between them. The CDR3 extends over 13 amino acids. CDR3 nucleotides: TGTGCCAGCAGCTCCCGAGTTCCCACTGAAGCTTTCTTT. Its protein product is CASSSRVPTEAFF.

The J gene is TRBJ1-1, the V gene TRBV2; D uncertain. Trimming took off 6 bases at V and 4 bases at J, with 15 bases between the two ends. This CDR3 is built from 14 residues. CDR1 is SNHLY and CDR2 is FYNNEI in the germline V gene. CDR3: CASRPERHATEAFF. CDR3 DNA: TGTGCCAGCAGGCCTGAAAGACACGCCACTGAAGCTTTCTTT.

This chain uses TRBV2 with TRBJ1-2; 12 bases fit TRBD1. CDR3 length equals 15 residues. V lost 6 bases to trimming and J lost 8 bases; unmatched junction nucleotides: 10. Germline V lookup: CDR1 SNHLY, CDR2 FYNNEI. Here the CDR3 reads CASRATGQGAEGYTF. The CDR3 DNA follows: TGTGCCAGCAGGGCCACGGGACAGGGGGCAGAAGGCTACACCTTC.

The rearrangement links TRBV30 to TRBJ2-5, with 9 bases fitting TRBD1. This CDR3 spans 14 amino acids. Looked up from germline, CDR1 is GTSNPN and CDR2 is SVGIG (reference sequence). V shed 3 bases and J 4 bases; nucleotides not matched to a gene: 6. CDR3 protein: CAWSRNRGRETQYF. The CDR3 DNA reads as TGTGCCTGGAGCCGAAACAGGGGGCGAGAGACCCAGTACTTC. Full variable domain (missing parts from reference TRBV30 and TRBJ2-5): SQTIHQWPATLVQPVGSPLSLECTVEGTSNPNLYWYRQAAGRGLQLLFYSVGIGQISSEVPQNLSASRPQDRQFILSSKKLLLSDSGFYLCAWSRNRGRETQYFGPGTRLLVL.

The chain employs TRBV7-2 and TRBJ1-2; TRBD1 is a possible D gene (6 bases). CDR1 and CDR2 from the germline V gene are SGHTA and FQGNSA. The CDR3 sequence is 14 residues long. V lost 5 bases and J 6 bases, leaving 16 bases between the germline ends. CDR3 bases: TGTGCCAGCAGCCCCTTCGCGGGGGCGGATGGCTACACCTTC. Translated: CASSPFAGADGYTF.

This clone is a singleton in its sample. The chain combines TRBV5-1 with TRBJ2-5; 8 nucleotides agree with TRBD2. J was trimmed by 3 bases and V by 0 bases; bases with no gene match: 7. CDR3 size: 16 residues. The germline V gene has CDR1 SGHRS and CDR2 YFSETQ. For the CDR3, the DNA is TGCGCCAGCAGCTTGGTTTCGGGGGGGCCCGAAGAGACCCAGTACTTC. Translation gives CASSLVSGGPEETQYF.

The V and J genes are TRBV19 and TRBJ2-3; tentatively, D is TRBD2 (5 bases). The length of the CDR3 is 13 residues. Per germline, CDR1 LNHDA and CDR2 SQIVND (reference sequence). Trimming pared 5 bases from V and 5 bases from J, leaving 11 bases between. The CDR3: CASSYGDQDTQYF. The CDR3 bases are TGTGCCAGTAGTTACGGGGATCAAGATACGCAGTATTTT.

CDR3 protein: CASSQGPEANTIYF. The CDR3, as DNA: TGTGCCAGCAGCCAGGGGCCCGAGGCAAACACCATATATTTT. V is TRBV4-2 and J is TRBJ1-3, with D perhaps TRBD1 (5 bases). The germline V gene has CDR1 LGHNA and CDR2 YNFKEQ. The CDR3 covers 14 residues. Trimming took off 3 bases at V and 6 bases at J, with 12 bases between the two ends.

The chain employs TRBV7-6 and TRBJ1-1; a weak D match, TRBD1 (5 bases). Looked up from germline, CDR1 is SGHVS and CDR2 is FNYEAQ. The V end was cut by 5 bases, the J end by 1 base, with 11 bases between. The CDR3 runs 14 residues. The CDR3 DNA follows: TGTGCCAGCAGCGGGGGACTCCGGAACACTGAAGCTTTCTTT. Translation: CASSGGLRNTEAFF.